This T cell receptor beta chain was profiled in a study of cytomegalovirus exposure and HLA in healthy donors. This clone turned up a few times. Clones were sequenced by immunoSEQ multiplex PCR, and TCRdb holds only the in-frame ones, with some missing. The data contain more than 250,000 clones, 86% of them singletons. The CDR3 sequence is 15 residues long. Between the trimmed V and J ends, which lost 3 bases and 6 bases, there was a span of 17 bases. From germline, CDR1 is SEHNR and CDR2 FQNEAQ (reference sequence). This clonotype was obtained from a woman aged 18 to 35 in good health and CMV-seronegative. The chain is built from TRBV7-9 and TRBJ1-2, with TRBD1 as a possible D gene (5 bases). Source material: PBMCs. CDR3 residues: CASSLGDGGWDGYTF. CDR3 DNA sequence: TGTGCCAGCAGCTTGGGGGATGGAGGGTGGGATGGCTACACCTTC.